The clone carrying this TCR beta chain showed up just a few times. Its target is unknown. The entry originates in a study of shared clonotypes between healthy human individuals. Findings and limits, study-wide: Clonotype sharing across donors was expected to vary with sequencing depth.

The CDR3 totals 15 residues. The V end lost 0 bases, the J end lost 4 bases, and 11 bases lay between the germline ends. CDR1 is SGHRS, CDR2 YFSETQ, per germline. DNA from unsorted PBMC was sequenced on ten immunoSEQ deep assay plates. This table comes from immunoSEQ multiplex PCR, and its TCRdb copy is limited to in-frame clones, with some not included. Found here are more than 450,000 clones, roughly 78% of them singletons; the top ten hold about an eighth. The clonotype comes from a woman aged 40 to 55 in good health. Some clones in this sample may be carry-over from other donors' samples. Sequenced input: PBMCs. The chain recombines TRBV5-1 with TRBJ2-1; TRBD1 is a possible D gene (6 bases). The CDR3 sequence is CASSLAGHAYNEQFF. The CDR3 DNA reads as TGCGCCAGCAGCTTGGCGGGACACGCATACAATGAGCAGTTCTTC.